This is a list of T cell receptor beta chains from one sample in a study of cytomegalovirus exposure and HLA in healthy donors. Sequenced by immunoSEQ multiplex PCR; TCRdb stores in-frame clones only, minus some. Of roughly 100,000 clones in the sample, around 74% were seen once. Sequencing was carried out using PBMCs. These receptors all come from a woman between 40 and 55 years old in good health and CMV-seropositive. Both conserved end residues are part of each CDR3. Each record gives: D gene, CDR3 length, V gene, clone size, J gene, CDR3 DNA, CDR3 protein. The D gene is left open where the match is weak. Rows may omit the clone size; those that give it use once, few, many or a size class.

D: TRBD1; length: 15; V: TRBV18; size: NA; J: TRBJ2-5; DNA: TGTGCCAGCTCTGGGACAGGGATGCGATCGGAGACCCAGTACTTC; CDR3: CASSGTGMRSETQYF
D: TRBD1; length: 16; V: TRBV28; size: NA; J: TRBJ1-6; DNA: TGTGCCAGCAGTCCTCCGGACAGGGGATTTTATTCACCCCTCCACTTT; CDR3: CASSPPDRGFYSPLHF
D: NA; length: 14; V: TRBV7-2; size: once; J: TRBJ2-1; DNA: TGTGCCAGCAGCCCGGGGAGGTTAGTCAATGAGCAGTTCTTC; CDR3: CASSPGRLVNEQFF
D: TRBD1; length: 14; V: TRBV18; size: NA; J: TRBJ2-5; DNA: TGTGCCAGCTCAACAGGGGGCGCTTTGGAGACCCAGTACTTC; CDR3: CASSTGGALETQYF
D: NA; length: 13; V: TRBV29-1; size: NA; J: TRBJ1-1; DNA: TGCAGCGTTAGAGGGGGGGGTCGAACTGAAGCTTTCTTT; CDR3: CSVRGGGRTEAFF
D: NA; length: 14; V: TRBV6-5; size: NA; J: TRBJ1-1; DNA: TGTGCCAGCAGTTACTCATCAGTAAACACTGAAGCTTTCTTT; CDR3: CASSYSSVNTEAFF
D: TRBD1; length: 17; V: TRBV19; size: NA; J: TRBJ1-5; DNA: TGTGCCAGTAGTACAATACAGGGGGCGCGGGGCAATCAGCCCCAGCATTTT; CDR3: CASSTIQGARGNQPQHF
D: TRBD2; length: 13; V: TRBV6-5; size: once; J: TRBJ2-1; DNA: TGTGCCAGCACGGCGGGAGGGCCGTATGAGCAGTTCTTC; CDR3: CASTAGGPYEQFF
D: NA; length: 13; V: TRBV19; size: NA; J: TRBJ1-2; DNA: TGTGCCAGCCGTAGGGGGTTAGGCTATGGCTACACCTTC; CDR3: CASRRGLGYGYTF
D: TRBD2; length: 16; V: TRBV5-1; size: NA; J: TRBJ2-3; DNA: TGCGCCAGCAGCTTCGTGGCTAGCGGAAGCACAGATACGCAGTATTTT; CDR3: CASSFVASGSTDTQYF
D: NA; length: 14; V: TRBV19; size: NA; J: TRBJ2-2; DNA: TGTGCCAGTAGTATACTATTAGAAGCCGGGGAGCTGTTTTTT; CDR3: CASSILLEAGELFF
D: TRBD1; length: 16; V: TRBV28; size: few; J: TRBJ2-1; DNA: TGTGCCAGCAGTTTATGGAGGGGGCGGTCCTACAATGAGCAGTTCTTC; CDR3: CASSLWRGRSYNEQFF
D: TRBD1; length: 14; V: TRBV29-1; size: few; J: TRBJ1-6; DNA: TGCAGCGTGGGTGAGACAGGGGGCGATTCACCCCTCCACTTT; CDR3: CSVGETGGDSPLHF
D: NA; length: 17; V: TRBV7-9; size: NA; J: TRBJ2-3; DNA: TGTGCCAGCAGTAAACTAGCTTCTAATTTCGGGGCAGATACGCAGTATTTT; CDR3: CASSKLASNFGADTQYF